This TCR beta chain was found in a study of blood T cell repertoires in COVID-19. Turning to the study itself: Samples representing acute and convalescent COVID-19 were sourced from the United States, Italy and Spain. The cDNA or gDNA used as material had been derived from T cells, B-cell-depleted T cells, or PBMCs.

Study processing details: Estimation of nucleated cell counts was performed using reference gene primer amplification. This table comes from immunoSEQ multiplex PCR, and its TCRdb copy is limited to in-frame clones, with some not included. The DNA was the basis for D and trimming; V, J and clone size are from that table. The sample records about 670,000 clones, 80% to 90% being singletons. CDR3 length: 15 residues. The TCR was taken from a woman aged 18-29 years with acute or convalescent COVID-19. Material for sequencing was peripheral blood. The chain joins TRBV21-1 to TRBJ1-5. TRBV21-1 is listed as a pseudogene. The CDR3 reads CASSKRGLSNQPQHF. As DNA, the CDR3 is TGTGCCAGCAGCAAAAGAGGGCTCAGCAATCAGCCCCAGCATTTT.